What follows describes a single T cell receptor (beta chain). The library was made from cDNA and included unique molecular identifiers. In TCRdb, the PCR reads were re-called with MiXCR into one record per CDR3 protein. The sample has 750,000 to 900,000 distinct CDR3 sequences, around 42% seen once. The data stem from a study of post-analysis software for immune sequencing data. This sequence originates from a girl aged 5 to 17 with multiple sclerosis. Sequencing used blood.

CDR3 bases: TGTGCCAGCAGTCTCCAGGTGGGGGCTGGGGCCAACGTCCTGACTTTC. This gives the protein CASSLQVGAGANVLTF. The gene calls are TRBV27 and TRBJ2-6; D could derive from TRBD1 or TRBD2 (5 bases each). Germline CDR1 is MNHEY and CDR2 is SMNVEV (reference sequence). V gave up 5 bases and J gave up 2 bases, with 13 bases separating them. The CDR3 sequence is 16 residues long.